The 11 T cell receptor beta chains given below trace back to one sample, sequenced in a study of T cell changes during pregnancy in multiple sclerosis. Only in-frame clones appear in the TCRdb table, and some are missing; sequencing was by immunoSEQ multiplex PCR. The sample has 50,000 to 60,000 clones, about nine tenths seen once. The sample in question was CD4+ T cells from peripheral blood mononuclear cells, obtained in the third trimester of pregnancy. The origin of the receptors is a female donor with multiple sclerosis, enrolled in a pregnancy study.

The chain has TRBV6-1 and TRBJ2-2; D may be TRBD1 (6 bases). This CDR3 is 15 amino acids long. Germline CDR1 is MNHNS and CDR2 is SASEGT. V dropped 8 bases and J dropped 5 bases, with 18 bases sitting between them. The CDR3 loop is CASCLENRETGELFF. The CDR3 nucleotides read TGTGCCAGCTGTCTTGAGAACAGGGAAACCGGGGAGCTGTTTTTT.

V usage is TRBV29-1 and J usage is TRBJ1-1; D is possibly TRBD1 (5 bases). Deletions cut 5 bases from V and 4 bases from J, with 35 bases between. The CDR3 runs 20 residues. Germline V gene data show CDR1 as SQVTM and CDR2 as ANQGSEA. The CDR3 DNA sequence: TGCAGCGTTCAGCAGGGCTTGATATTGGGGGGTTCGAAGCCGGGCACTGAAGCTTTCTTT. Protein product: CSVQQGLILGGSKPGTEAFF.

This chain joins TRBV5-1 and TRBJ2-1, with 12 bases that match TRBD2. The J segment lost 9 bases and the V segment lost 4 bases, leaving 11 bases of the junction unmatched. In germline, CDR1 is SGHRS, CDR2 YFSETQ. The CDR3 sequence is 16 residues long. Written as DNA, the CDR3 is TGCGCCAGCAGCGAGGCTCTAGCGGGAGGGACGGGTGAGCAGTTCTTC. This codes for CASSEALAGGTGEQFF. Filled out from reference TRBV5-1 and TRBJ2-1, the complete variable domain reads KAGVTQTPRYLIKTRGQQVTLSCSPISGHRSVSWYQQTPGQGLQFLFEYFSETQRNKGNFPGRFSGRQFSNSRSEMNVSTLELGDSALYLCASSEALAGGTGEQFFGPGTRLTVL.

This sequence joins TRBV7-7 and TRBJ1-6; 7 nucleotides match TRBD1. The trim removed 1 base at V and 7 bases at J, leaving 19 bases unmatched. The CDR3 length is 20 residues. The germline gives CDR1 SSHAT, CDR2 FNYEAQ (reference sequence). CDR3 residues: CASSLVLGLLGDRLNSPLHF. As DNA, the CDR3 is TGTGCCAGCAGCTTAGTCTTGGGCCTTCTTGGGGACAGACTCAATTCACCCCTCCACTTT.

This chain links TRBV4-2 with TRBJ2-3; 13 bases agree with TRBD2. J was trimmed by 2 bases and V by 2 bases; bases with no gene match: 7. CDR1 is LGHNA and CDR2 is YNFKEQ in the germline V gene. The CDR3 runs to 18 residues. CDR3 DNA: TGTGCCAGCAGCCAACCCCAGGGGACTAGCGGGATCACAGATACGCAGTATTTT. Translation gives CASSQPQGTSGITDTQYF.

The CDR3 DNA is TGTGCCTGGAGTACGGGGTTCTCTGGAAACACCATATATTTT. As protein: CAWSTGFSGNTIYF. The V and J genes are TRBV30 and TRBJ1-3, with D unresolved. The CDR3 has 14 residues. V dropped 2 bases and J dropped 0 bases, with 8 bases sitting between them. Germline assignment: CDR1 GTSNPN and CDR2 SVGIG (reference sequence).

The genes are TRBV19 and TRBJ2-5; 10 nucleotides agree with TRBD2. The V segment lost 6 bases and the J segment 2 bases; nucleotides outside the gene matches: 6. CDR3 length: 15 amino acids. The germline V gene encodes CDR1 LNHDA and CDR2 SQIVND (reference sequence). The CDR3 sequence is CASSVAGGSQETQYF. The CDR3 bases are TGTGCCAGTAGCGTAGCGGGAGGATCTCAAGAGACCCAGTACTTC.

As DNA, the CDR3 is TGTGCCAGCAGCGTGGGGACTAGCGGCCTCTACGAGCAGTACTTC. It yields the protein CASSVGTSGLYEQYF. The gene calls are TRBV7-8 and TRBJ2-7, with TRBD2 matching over 11 bases. This CDR3 is built from 15 residues. Germline loops: CDR1 SGHVS, CDR2 FQNEAQ. V was clipped by 5 bases and J by 3 bases; unmatched bases: 6.

The gene calls are TRBV30 and TRBJ2-5; 8 positions match TRBD2. CDR3 length equals 14 residues. The V gene end was trimmed by 2 bases and the J gene end by 2 bases; junction bases not matched to a gene: 4. CDR1 and CDR2 from the germline V gene are GTSNPN and SVGIG (reference sequence). CDR3 in amino acids: CAWSSGGGQETQYF. For the CDR3, the DNA is TGTGCCTGGAGTTCGGGGGGGGGACAAGAGACCCAGTACTTC.

The rearrangement joins TRBV19 to TRBJ1-1; the D gene is possibly TRBD1 (6 bases). CDR3 length: 17 amino acids. Germline values: CDR1 LNHDA, CDR2 SQIVND (reference sequence). Trimming left V 6 bases short and J 3 bases short, with 23 bases between. The CDR3 loop reads CASSHYGGRGRDTEAFF. The CDR3 DNA follows: TGTGCCAGTAGCCACTATGGGGGCAGGGGACGGGACACTGAAGCTTTCTTT.

This chain connects TRBV10-3 to TRBJ2-6, with 8 bases identical to TRBD1. V dropped 5 bases and J dropped 2; count of bases not matched to a gene: 11. CDR1 is ENHRY, CDR2 SYGVKD, per germline. CDR3 size: 18 residues. The CDR3 DNA follows: TGTGCCATCAGTCCACATGAGGACAGGGCGGCTGGGGCCAACGTCCTGACTTTC. This sequence encodes CAISPHEDRAAGANVLTF.